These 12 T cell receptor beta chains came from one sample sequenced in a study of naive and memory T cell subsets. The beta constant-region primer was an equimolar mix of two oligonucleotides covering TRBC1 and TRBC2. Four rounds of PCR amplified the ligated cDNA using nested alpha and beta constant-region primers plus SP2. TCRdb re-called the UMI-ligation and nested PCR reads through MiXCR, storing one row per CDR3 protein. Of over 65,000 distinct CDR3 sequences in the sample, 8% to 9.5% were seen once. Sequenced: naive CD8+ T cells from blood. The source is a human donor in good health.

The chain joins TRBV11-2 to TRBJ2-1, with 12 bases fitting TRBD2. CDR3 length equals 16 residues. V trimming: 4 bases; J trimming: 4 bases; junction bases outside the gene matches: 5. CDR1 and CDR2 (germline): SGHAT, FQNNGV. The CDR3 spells CASSYKTSGGYNEQFF. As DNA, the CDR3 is TGTGCCAGCAGCTACAAGACTAGCGGGGGTTACAATGAGCAGTTCTTC.

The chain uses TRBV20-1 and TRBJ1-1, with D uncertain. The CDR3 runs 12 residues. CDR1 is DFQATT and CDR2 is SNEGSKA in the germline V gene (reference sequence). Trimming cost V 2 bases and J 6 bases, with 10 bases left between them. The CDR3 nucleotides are TGCAGTGCTAGAAAGGGAGGGTCTGAAGCTTTCTTT. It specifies CSARKGGSEAFF.

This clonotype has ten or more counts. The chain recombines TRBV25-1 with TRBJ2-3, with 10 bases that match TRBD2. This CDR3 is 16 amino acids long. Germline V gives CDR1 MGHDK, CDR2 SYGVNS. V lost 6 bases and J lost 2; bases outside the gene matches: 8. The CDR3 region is CASSVTSGPLTDTQYF. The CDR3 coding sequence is TGTGCCAGCAGCGTGACTAGCGGGCCCCTCACAGATACGCAGTATTTT.

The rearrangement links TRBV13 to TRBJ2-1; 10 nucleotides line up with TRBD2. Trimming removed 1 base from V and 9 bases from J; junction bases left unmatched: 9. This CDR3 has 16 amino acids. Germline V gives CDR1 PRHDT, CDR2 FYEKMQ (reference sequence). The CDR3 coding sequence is TGTGCCAGCAGCTTAGTGTCTAGCGGGAGTCAAGGTGAGCAGTTCTTC. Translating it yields CASSLVSSGSQGEQFF.

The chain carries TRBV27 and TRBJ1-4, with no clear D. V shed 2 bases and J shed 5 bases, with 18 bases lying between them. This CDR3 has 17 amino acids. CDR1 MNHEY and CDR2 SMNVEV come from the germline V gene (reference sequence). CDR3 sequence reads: CASSLSFYWAKNEKLFF. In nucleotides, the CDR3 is TGTGCCAGCAGTTTAAGCTTTTACTGGGCCAAAAATGAAAAACTGTTTTTT.

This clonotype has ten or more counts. For the CDR3, the DNA is TGTGCCAGCAGCCAAAGACTAGCGGGAGGGCCCTACAATGAGCAGTTCTTC. This translates into CASSQRLAGGPYNEQFF. This chain uses TRBV4-2 with TRBJ2-1; TRBD2 agrees at 14 bases. The CDR3 consists of 17 residues. CDR1 is LGHNA, CDR2 YNFKEQ, per germline. The ends lost 2 bases at V and 2 bases at J; junction bases unmatched: 2.

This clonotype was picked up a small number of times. CDR3 sequence: CASSPGTDLLEQFF. CDR3 DNA: TGTGCCAGCAGCCCGGGCACAGACCTTCTTGAGCAGTTCTTC. The chain has TRBV7-8 and TRBJ2-1, with D unresolved. Germline CDR1 SGHVS, CDR2 FQNEAQ. V lost 5 bases, J lost 9 bases, and 17 bases lay in between. The CDR3 has 14 amino acids.

The CDR3: CASMGGTNTEAFF. DNA of the CDR3: TGTGCCAGCATGGGGGGGACGAACACTGAAGCTTTCTTT. The chain couples TRBV7-9 to TRBJ1-1; D is perhaps TRBD1 (5 bases). This CDR3 has 13 residues. The germline V gene has CDR1 SEHNR and CDR2 FQNEAQ (reference sequence). V was shortened by 7 bases and J by 1 base, with 10 bases between the two germline ends.

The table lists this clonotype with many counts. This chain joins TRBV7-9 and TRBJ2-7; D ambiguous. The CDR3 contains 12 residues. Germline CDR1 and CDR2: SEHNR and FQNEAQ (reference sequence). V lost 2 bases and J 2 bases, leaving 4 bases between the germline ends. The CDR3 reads CASSLSPYEQYF. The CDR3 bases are TGTGCCAGCAGCTTATCCCCCTACGAGCAGTACTTC.

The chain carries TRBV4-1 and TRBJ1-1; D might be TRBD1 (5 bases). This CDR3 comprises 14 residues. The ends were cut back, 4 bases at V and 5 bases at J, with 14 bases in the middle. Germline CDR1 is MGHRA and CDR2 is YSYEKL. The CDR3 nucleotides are TGCGCCAGCAGCCTTTCGAGGGCAGGGACTGAAGCTTTCTTT. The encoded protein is CASSLSRAGTEAFF.

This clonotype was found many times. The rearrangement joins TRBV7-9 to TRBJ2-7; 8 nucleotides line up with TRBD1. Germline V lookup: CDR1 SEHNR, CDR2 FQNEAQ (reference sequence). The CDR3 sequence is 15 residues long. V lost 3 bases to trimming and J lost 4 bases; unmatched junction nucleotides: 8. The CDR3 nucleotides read TGTGCCAGCAGCTTTTGGGGGACAGGTGATTACGAGCAGTACTTC. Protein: CASSFWGTGDYEQYF.

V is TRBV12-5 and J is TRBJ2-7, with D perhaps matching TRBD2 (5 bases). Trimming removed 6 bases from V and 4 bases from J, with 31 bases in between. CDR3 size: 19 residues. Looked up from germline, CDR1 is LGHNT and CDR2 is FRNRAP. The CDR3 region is CASGMETGTRGTVLYEQYF. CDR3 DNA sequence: TGTGCTAGTGGAATGGAAACCGGAACCCGGGGAACGGTACTATACGAGCAGTACTTC.